This T cell receptor (beta chain) originates from a study of T cells after yellow fever vaccination. Trimming removed 5 bases at V and 12 bases at J, with 11 bases between. CDR3 size: 11 residues. The V gene's germline CDR1 is SEHNR and CDR2 FQNEAQ (reference sequence). Template switching with 5'RACE generated the TCR cDNA and added a universal primer site and UMIs. TCRdb re-derived calls from the 5' RACE reads in MiXCR, one entry per CDR3 protein. The sample consists of about 110,000 distinct CDR3 sequences, approximately 8.4% of them appearing once. General study results and limits: The bulk population could contribute abundant contaminating clonotypes to FACS-sorted repertoires.

This clonotype was observed at least ten times. Its antigen is currently unknown. V and J are TRBV7-9 and TRBJ2-1; D is unclear. The receptor comes from a man aged 30-40 years who received the YFV17D yellow fever vaccine. This specimen was CD8+ T cells sorted from PBMCs, taken 45 days after the yellow fever booster vaccination. The CDR3 DNA reads as TGTGCCAGCAGCGGAGCTGGGATGCAGTTCTTC. Translation: CASSGAGMQFF.